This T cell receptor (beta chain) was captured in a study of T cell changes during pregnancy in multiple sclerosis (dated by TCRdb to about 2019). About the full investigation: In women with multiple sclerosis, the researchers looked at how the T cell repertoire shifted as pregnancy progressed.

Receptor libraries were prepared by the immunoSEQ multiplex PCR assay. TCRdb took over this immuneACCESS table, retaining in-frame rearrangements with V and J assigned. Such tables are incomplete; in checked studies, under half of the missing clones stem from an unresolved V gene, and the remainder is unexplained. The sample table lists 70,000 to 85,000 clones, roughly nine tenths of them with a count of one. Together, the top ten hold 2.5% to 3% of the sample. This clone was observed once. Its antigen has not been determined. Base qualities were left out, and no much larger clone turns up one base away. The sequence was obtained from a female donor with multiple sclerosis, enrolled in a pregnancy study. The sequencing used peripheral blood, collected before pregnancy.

The CDR3 protein sequence reads: CASSLTGTSGMGADTQYF. The sequenced DNA is TGTGCCAGCAGCTTAACCGGGACTAGCGGGATGGGAGCAGATACGCAGTATTTT. The chain joins TRBV7-3 to TRBJ2-3; the junction holds 13 bases that match TRBD2. The CDR3 holds 18 amino acids from the cysteine to the phenylalanine. The CDR3 DNA has 54 bases and is translated from base 1. According to the germline V gene, CDR1 reads SGHTA and CDR2 reads FQGTGA. Relative to germline, V is missing 0 bases and J is missing 4 bases, with 7 bases of the junction outside any gene match.